The table lists the clone carrying this T cell receptor (beta chain) with many counts. Its target is unknown. The V and J ends lost 6 bases and 4 bases respectively, with 21 bases between them. The CDR3 extends over 15 amino acids. Germline V gene data show CDR1 as DFQATT and CDR2 as SNEGSKA (reference sequence). The data were taken from a study of identical twins. Notes on the study in general: Among monozygotic twins, out-of-frame TCR alpha sharing exceeded what models predicted. Where out-of-frame alpha sequences were twin-shared, they showed excess low generation probability.

A universal primer site was created by template switching, with the cDNA bearing unique molecular identifiers. TCRdb ran MiXCR on the 5' RACE reads and lists one entry per CDR3 protein. The data hold around 230,000 distinct CDR3 sequences, with approximately 9% observed a single time. Material: memory (CD45RO+) T cells sorted from blood. V gene TRBV20-1 combines with J gene TRBJ1-2, with TRBD1 as a possible D gene (5 bases). The TCR sequence derives from a woman between 18 and 30 years old in good health. CDR3 sequence reads: CSAETPGLGIYGYTF. As DNA, the CDR3 is TGCAGTGCAGAAACCCCGGGACTAGGGATCTATGGCTACACCTTC.